Below, 27 T cell receptor beta chains from the same sample are listed, as sequenced in a study of regulatory T cells in long-lasting Graves disease. The authors built TCR beta libraries using iRepertoire HTBI primers and Arm-PCR of CDR3 regions. A single record per CDR3 protein comes from TCRdb applying MiXCR to the multiplex PCR reads. The top ten hold more than 13% of the sample, which has 350,000 to 450,000 distinct CDR3 sequences, around a fifth seen once. Time point given: persistent/refractory GD, antithyroid drugs over 5 years with positive TRAb. Generation of the TCR library employed RNA extracted from PBMCs. Source: peripheral blood mononuclear cells (PBMCs), taken when the disease was refractory, from a patient treated with antithyroid drugs. The source of these receptors is a female donor with Graves disease.

This clonotype has ten or more counts. CDR3 loop: CASSDGVSGANVLTF. As DNA, the CDR3 is TGTGCCAGCAGTGACGGGGTCTCTGGGGCCAACGTCCTGACTTTC. V usage is TRBV2 and J usage is TRBJ2-6, with D perhaps TRBD2 (5 bases). Trimming removed 3 bases at V and 0 bases at J, with 6 bases between. Germline V CDR1 and CDR2: SNHLY, FYNNEI. This CDR3 has 15 residues.

The chain links TRBV15 to TRBJ2-3, with D perhaps TRBD2 (8 bases). V lost 0 bases and J lost 0, with 16 bases in between. The CDR3 is 18 amino acids. Germline V lookup: CDR1 LNHNV, CDR2 YYDKDF (reference sequence). The CDR3 DNA reads TGTGCCACCAGCAGAGATCGGGGGGGACAGACTAGCACAGATACGCAGTATTTT. Its protein product is CATSRDRGGQTSTDTQYF.

The table lists this clonotype with many counts. V and J are TRBV28 and TRBJ1-1, with unresolved D. There are 13 residues in the CDR3. Trimming pared 6 bases from V and 1 base from J, leaving 9 bases between. Germline V gene lookup returns CDR1 MDHEN and CDR2 SYDVKM. The CDR3: CASRPTRNTEAFF. The CDR3 coding sequence is TGTGCCAGCAGACCGACACGGAACACTGAAGCTTTCTTT.

This clonotype was seen once. The chain has TRBV28 and TRBJ1-1; TRBD1 aligns across 9 bases. Germline V CDR1 and CDR2: MDHEN, SYDVKM. This CDR3 is built from 15 residues. Trimming took 5 bases from V and 1 from J; bases not matched to a gene: 5. CDR3 DNA sequence: TGTGCCAGCAGTGCAACAGGGGGCTCGAACACTGAAGCTTTCTTT. Amino acids: CASSATGGSNTEAFF.

This clonotype was detected ten times or more. The V gene is TRBV2, the J gene TRBJ2-7; D remains ambiguous. Germline lookup yields CDR1 SNHLY and CDR2 FYNNEI. CDR3 length: 10 amino acids. Trimming pared 6 bases from V and 2 bases from J, leaving 2 bases between. The CDR3 coding sequence is TGTGCCAGCAGACCCTACGAGCAGTACTTC. Its translation is CASRPYEQYF.

This clonotype was recorded at least ten times. The chain recombines TRBV3-1 with TRBJ1-6; D unresolved. V was shortened by 2 bases and J by 6 bases, with 14 bases between the two germline ends. Germline CDR1 is LGHDT and CDR2 is YNNKEL (reference sequence). CDR3 length: 16 residues. The CDR3 protein is CASSQSQNGPNSPLHF. The CDR3 DNA is TGTGCCAGCAGCCAATCACAAAATGGGCCTAATTCACCCCTCCACTTT.

J is TRBJ2-1 and V is TRBV7-3; D is unclear. The CDR3 is 13 residues long. Germline values: CDR1 SGHTA, CDR2 FQGTGA. V lost 6 bases, J lost 5 bases, and 11 bases lay in between. CDR3 sequence: CASRRLLHNEQFF. CDR3 nucleotides: TGTGCCAGCAGAAGGCTCCTCCACAATGAGCAGTTCTTC.

Comments on this clonotype: The junction differs from germline at one of its ends, possibly a read error. The rearrangement uses TRBV5-1 and TRBJ1-2; TRBD1 aligns across 7 bases. CDR1 and CDR2 (germline): SGHRS, YFSETQ. The CDR3 is 13 residues long. For the CDR3, the DNA is TGTGCCAGCAGCATCAGGGGGAACTATGGCTACACCTTC. Amino acid sequence: CASSIRGNYGYTF.

This clonotype appeared many times. V gene TRBV3-1 combines with J gene TRBJ1-5; TRBD1 agrees at 7 bases. V lost 4 bases and J lost 4; bases outside the gene matches: 7. In germline, CDR1 is LGHDT, CDR2 YNNKEL (reference sequence). The CDR3 totals 15 residues. The CDR3 DNA is TGTGCCAGCAGCCCGCGCGACAGGGAGAATCAGCCCCAGCATTTT. Encoded protein: CASSPRDRENQPQHF.

This clonotype was seen many times. The CDR3 loop is CASATALNTEAFF. As DNA, the CDR3 is TGTGCCAGCGCAACAGCCCTGAACACTGAAGCTTTCTTT. The rearrangement links TRBV12-3 or TRBV12-4 to TRBJ1-1; D remains ambiguous. CDR3 size: 13 residues. Trimming took off 8 bases at V and 0 bases at J, with 10 bases between the two ends.

This chain links TRBV9 with TRBJ2-5, with D perhaps TRBD1 or TRBD2 (6 bases each). Germline values: CDR1 SGDLS, CDR2 YYNGEE. This CDR3 contains 15 residues. Trimming left V 0 bases short and J 1 base short, with 10 bases between. The CDR3 sequence: CASSVATGAQETQYF. The CDR3 DNA reads TGTGCCAGCAGCGTAGCGACGGGGGCCCAAGAGACCCAGTACTTC.

This clonotype was picked up a small number of times. This chain uses TRBV12-3 or TRBV12-4 with TRBJ2-1, with D perhaps TRBD2 (6 bases). The CDR3 consists of 12 residues. With 3 bases removed from V and 9 bases from J, the gap between germline ends came to 9 bases. The CDR3 coding sequence is TGTGCCAGCAGTTTGGGGGGATCTGAGCAGTTCTTC. Translated, it gives CASSLGGSEQFF.

This clonotype was picked up many times. The chain is built from TRBV3-1 and TRBJ1-4, with D perhaps matching TRBD1 (6 bases). The V end was cut by 0 bases, the J end by 4 bases, with 9 bases between. The germline V gene has CDR1 LGHDT and CDR2 YNNKEL (reference sequence). The CDR3 sequence is 15 residues long. CDR3 sequence reads: CASSQEGGGNEKLFF. The CDR3, as DNA: TGTGCCAGCAGCCAAGAAGGGGGGGGTAATGAAAAACTGTTTTTT.

The rearrangement uses TRBV9 and TRBJ2-2, with D perhaps being TRBD1 or TRBD2 (6 bases each). Trimming stripped 6 bases from V and 1 base from J, with 13 bases between. The CDR3 is 15 amino acids. The germline gives CDR1 SGDLS, CDR2 YYNGEE. The CDR3 reads CASMEGTMNTGELFF. The CDR3 nucleotides read TGTGCCAGCATGGAGGGGACAATGAACACCGGGGAGCTGTTTTTT.

In its sample, this clonotype was seen many times. V usage is TRBV12-5 and J usage is TRBJ1-5; D ambiguous. The CDR3 runs to 14 residues. Between the trimmed V and J ends, which lost 5 bases and 6 bases, there was a span of 14 bases. CDR1 LGHNT and CDR2 FRNRAP come from the germline V gene. DNA of the CDR3: TGTGCTAGTGGTCTCGAGAGGGCCACTCAGCCCCAGCATTTT. This translates into CASGLERATQPQHF.

In this sample, this clonotype turned up many times. This sequence joins TRBV28 and TRBJ1-2, with D unclear. In germline, CDR1 is MDHEN, CDR2 SYDVKM. Trimming pared 7 bases from V and 0 bases from J, leaving 3 bases between. The CDR3 length is 11 residues. The CDR3 spells CASISNYGYTF. CDR3 nucleotide sequence: TGTGCCAGCATATCTAACTATGGCTACACCTTC.

In this sample, this clonotype turned up many times. The gene calls are TRBV12-5 and TRBJ1-2; possible D gene TRBD1, 6 bases. The CDR3 covers 14 residues. CDR1 is LGHNT and CDR2 is FRNRAP in the germline V gene. V was clipped by 7 bases and J by 4 bases, with 16 bases between them. CDR3 sequence (DNA): TGTGCTAGTGCCCCCTCGGGGACACTCTATGGCTACACCTTC. It translates to CASAPSGTLYGYTF.

This clonotype appeared many times. The CDR3 coding sequence is TGTGCCAGCAGGCAGGGGGGAGATGAAGCTTTCTTT. Its translation is CASRQGGDEAFF. The chain has TRBV27 and TRBJ1-1; 7 positions match TRBD1. CDR1 and CDR2 (germline): MNHEY, SMNVEV (reference sequence). J was trimmed by 7 bases and V by 6 bases; bases with no gene match: 5. This CDR3 is built from 12 residues.

The chain's CDR3 is CATSDDRECTGELFF. The CDR3 DNA reads as TGTGCCACCAGTGATGACAGGGAATGCACCGGGGAGCTGTTTTTT. The V gene is TRBV24-1, the J gene TRBJ2-2; 7 nucleotides agree with TRBD1. CDR1 and CDR2 from the germline V gene are KGHDR and SFDVKD. There are 15 residues in the CDR3. J lost 4 bases, V lost 3 bases, and 4 bases had no gene match.

The rearrangement uses TRBV29-1 and TRBJ1-4; a possible D gene is TRBD1 (6 bases). The CDR3 length is 13 residues. Trimming cost V 1 base and J 8 bases, with 11 bases left between them. The germline V gene has CDR1 SQVTM and CDR2 ANQGSEA. CDR3 loop: CSVEALQGEKLFF. For the CDR3, the DNA is TGCAGCGTTGAAGCTTTGCAGGGGGAAAAACTGTTTTTT. Variable domain in full (rest from reference TRBV29-1 and TRBJ1-4): SAVISQKPSRDICQRGTSLTIQCQVDSQVTMMFWYRQQPGQSLTLIATANQGSEATYESGFVIDKFPISRPNLTFSTLTVSNMSPEDSSIYLCSVEALQGEKLFFGSGTQLSVL.

Ten or more counts support this clonotype. This chain links TRBV6-1 with TRBJ2-5; possibly TRBD2 for D (5 bases). CDR3 length: 13 amino acids. Germline values: CDR1 MNHNS, CDR2 SASEGT. V gave up 10 bases and J gave up 3 bases, with 15 bases separating them. The CDR3 DNA follows: TGTGCCACCCGAGGCGGAGGAGAAGAGACCCAGTACTTC. This gives the protein CATRGGGEETQYF.

This clonotype occurred a few times. The CDR3 nucleotides read TGCGCCAGCAGCCAAGGGAGGACTTCCTATGGCTACACCTTC. Its translation is CASSQGRTSYGYTF. The V and J genes are TRBV4-1 and TRBJ1-2; D not resolved. Trimming left V 1 base short and J 4 bases short, with 10 bases between. There are 14 residues in the CDR3. The germline gives CDR1 MGHRA, CDR2 YSYEKL.

The chain uses TRBV5-4 and TRBJ2-5, with 8 bases matching TRBD2. The germline gives CDR1 SGHNT, CDR2 YYREEE (reference sequence). The CDR3 is 15 residues long. V was pared by 4 bases and J by 1 base, with 6 bases of the junction left unmatched. In DNA, the CDR3 is TGTGCCAGCAGCCCCGAGGCGGGAGGCCAAGAGACCCAGTACTTC. Amino acid sequence: CASSPEAGGQETQYF. Filled out from reference TRBV5-4 and TRBJ2-5, the complete variable domain reads ETGVTQSPTHLIKTRGQQVTLRCSSQSGHNTVSWYQQALGQGPQFIFQYYREEENGRGNFPPRFSGLQFPNYSSELNVNALELDDSALYLCASSPEAGGQETQYFGPGTRLLVL.

A few counts support this clonotype. The CDR3 region has the DNA TGTGCCAGCAGCCAAGTACTCGCGGGAGGTCTGGAGACCCAGTACTTC. Its protein product is CASSQVLAGGLETQYF. The chain is built from TRBV4-2 and TRBJ2-5; 8 nucleotides match TRBD2. This CDR3 has 16 amino acids. The germline CDR1 and CDR2 sequences are LGHNA and YNFKEQ. V lost 1 base to trimming and J lost 5 bases; unmatched junction nucleotides: 9.

In the case of this clonotype: This may be a read error, as it is one base from a much larger clone. This sequence joins TRBV24-1 and TRBJ2-5; 10 positions agree with TRBD2. Germline CDR1 reads KGHDR; CDR2 reads SFDVKD. This CDR3 region has 13 residues. In DNA, the CDR3 is TGTACCACCAGGACTAGCGGTCAAGAGACCCAGTACTTC. Residues: CTTRTSGQETQYF.

This clonotype came up many times. This chain connects TRBV7-2 to TRBJ2-7; tentative D call: TRBD2 (5 bases). Trimming left V 5 bases short and J 6 bases short, with 14 bases between. Germline-derived CDR1 and CDR2 are SGHTA and FQGNSA. This CDR3 region has 13 residues. CDR3 residues: CASSADWASEQYF. CDR3 nucleotides: TGTGCCAGCAGCGCGGACTGGGCATCCGAGCAGTACTTC.

A note on this clonotype: The CDR3 ends on some other residue instead of the conserved phenylalanine or tryptophan, so this is likely a read error. The J gene is TRBJ2-5, the V gene TRBV7-8; 7 nucleotides agree with TRBD1. This CDR3 is built from 13 residues. Germline CDR1 is SGHVS and CDR2 is FQNEAQ. V lost 3 bases, J lost 5 bases, and 3 bases stayed unmatched. CDR3 region: CASSFDREETQYL. Written as DNA, the CDR3 is TGTGCCAGCAGCTTCGACAGGGAGGAGACCCAGTACCTC.